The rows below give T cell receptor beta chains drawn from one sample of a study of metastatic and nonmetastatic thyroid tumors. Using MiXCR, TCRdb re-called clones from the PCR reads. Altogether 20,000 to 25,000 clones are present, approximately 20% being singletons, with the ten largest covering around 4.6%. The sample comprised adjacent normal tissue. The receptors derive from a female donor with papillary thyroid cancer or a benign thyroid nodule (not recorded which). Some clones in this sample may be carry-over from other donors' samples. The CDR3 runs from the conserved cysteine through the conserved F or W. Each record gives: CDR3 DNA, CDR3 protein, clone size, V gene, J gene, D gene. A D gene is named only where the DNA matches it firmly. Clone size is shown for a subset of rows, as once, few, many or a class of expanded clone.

TGTGCCAGCAGTTACTCGACTAGCGGGAGCACAGATACGCAGTATTTT	CASSYSTSGSTDTQYF	.	TRBV6-7	TRBJ2-3	TRBD2
TGCGCCAGCAGTGAGTACGCACTCCTCGGGGGTGAAAAGCTGTTTTTT	CASSEYALLGGEKLFF	.	TRBV6-1	TRBJ1-4	.
TGTGCCAGCAGTTACCTTAGCGGGAGTTGCGGGGAGACCCAGTACTTC	CASSYLSGSCGETQYF	many	TRBV6-8	TRBJ2-5	TRBD2
TGTGCCAGCAGTCTGGGACCGGTGCTTGATGGCTACACCTTC	CASSLGPVLDGYTF	.	TRBV6-1	TRBJ1-2	.
TGTGCCAGCAGCGCATATGGGGGGGGCTCCTACAATGAGCAGTTCTTC	CASSAYGGGSYNEQFF	many	TRBV7-9	TRBJ2-1	TRBD2
TGTGCCAGCAGCGCGTCTGGGGGAACCGGGGAGCTGTTTTTT	CASSASGGTGELFF	many	TRBV9	TRBJ2-2	.
TGTGCCAGTAGTGAAGAAATTGTCCAGCCCCAGCATTTT	CASSEEIVQPQHF	.	TRBV19	TRBJ1-5	.
TGTGCCTGGAGTGTACAGGGGGCCCCGAATCAGCCCCAGCATTTT	CAWSVQGAPNQPQHF	few	TRBV30	TRBJ1-5	TRBD1
TGTGCCAGCAGCTTTGGACAGGGGGCTCAGCCCCAGCATTTT	CASSFGQGAQPQHF	many	TRBV9	TRBJ1-5	TRBD1
TGTGCCAGCAGGTCCCCAGAGGGTACGCAGTATTTT	CASRSPEGTQYF	medium-sized	TRBV6-1	TRBJ2-3	.
TGTGCCAGCAGCTTGGAGTACAGGGGGAATGAGCAGTTCTTC	CASSLEYRGNEQFF	many	TRBV5-4	TRBJ2-1	TRBD1
TGTGCCAGCAGTCGAATCGACAGTTTGGAGCAGTACTTC	CASSRIDSLEQYF	.	TRBV2	TRBJ2-7	.
TGTGCCAGCAGTGAATTGGAGAGCAATCAGCCCCAGCATTTT	CASSELESNQPQHF	medium-sized	TRBV6-1	TRBJ1-5	.
TGCAGTGCTGTCCTAGCGGGTGCTTCTATCACATATACGCAGTATTTT	CSAVLAGASITYTQYF	.	TRBV20-1	TRBJ2-3	TRBD2
TGTGCCACGGGACTGGCCTATGGCTACACCTTC	CATGLAYGYTF	.	TRBV6-1	TRBJ1-2	.
TGTGCCAGCAGTTGGGGTAGCGAAGCTTACGAGCAGTACTTC	CASSWGSEAYEQYF	hyperexpanded	TRBV12-3/TRBV12-4	TRBJ2-7	.
TGCAGTGCCATCAGGAACTCAAATGAAAAACTGTTTTTT	CSAIRNSNEKLFF	medium-sized	TRBV20-1	TRBJ1-4	.
TGTGCCAGCAGCCCCGGCGAGGGGCGGGAGGGCGATTCAGATACGCAGTATTTT	CASSPGEGREGDSDTQYF	.	TRBV11-2	TRBJ2-3	TRBD2
TGCAGTGCTAGAGAAGGGAGGGCTGGGGCCAACGTCCTGACTTTC	CSAREGRAGANVLTF	many	TRBV20-1	TRBJ2-6	TRBD2
TGCAGTGCTAGAGATGAAGGGCGACAGGAGAGTAACTATGGCTACACCTTC	CSARDEGRQESNYGYTF	few	TRBV20-1	TRBJ1-2	.
TGCGCCAGCAGCTTGGTGACTAGCGGTAGGGCCTACGAGCAGTACTTC	CASSLVTSGRAYEQYF	.	TRBV5-1	TRBJ2-7	TRBD2
TGCGCCAGCAGTTACTCTGGTACAGGGGGCGAGCAGTACTTC	CASSYSGTGGEQYF	few	TRBV6-2/TRBV6-3	TRBJ2-7	TRBD1
TGCGCCAGCAGCTTAGAACAGGTAGCGCGATCCAATGAGCAGTTCTTC	CASSLEQVARSNEQFF	.	TRBV5-1	TRBJ2-1	.
TGCAGTGCTTCAGACAGGGTCGGGGACGAGCAGTACTTC	CSASDRVGDEQYF	few	TRBV20-1	TRBJ2-7	TRBD1
TGTGCCAGCAGTCGTGGCGGGGTCGACGAGCAGTACTTC	CASSRGGVDEQYF	few	TRBV12-3/TRBV12-4	TRBJ2-7	.
TGCAGTGCCCGACAAGGCTACTTCTACAATGAGCAGTTCTTC	CSARQGYFYNEQFF	many	TRBV20-1	TRBJ2-1	.
TGTGCCAGAAGGGTTGAAGATACGCAGTATTTT	CARRVEDTQYF	.	TRBV2	TRBJ2-3	.
TGCAGTGCCCTGGACAGGGGGCGCGCGGGCTATGGCTACACCTTC	CSALDRGRAGYGYTF	many	TRBV20-1	TRBJ1-2	TRBD1
TGTGCCAGCAGCTTATTTGGGACTAGCGGGAGTAATACGCAGTATTTT	CASSLFGTSGSNTQYF	many	TRBV7-2	TRBJ2-3	TRBD2
TGTGCCAGCAGTGGCCGCGCGGCTAGCGTATGGACAGATACGCAGTATTTT	CASSGRAASVWTDTQYF	medium-sized	TRBV27	TRBJ2-3	.
TGTGCCAGCAGCCCCCTAGCGGGAGGGAGCTCCTACGAGCAGTACTTC	CASSPLAGGSSYEQYF	.	TRBV11-1	TRBJ2-7	TRBD2
TGCGCCAGCGGCCTTGAGGGAGCGAACACCGGGGAGCTGTTTTTT	CASGLEGANTGELFF	many	TRBV5-1	TRBJ2-2	.
TGTGCCAGCAGCCCTAAAGGAGACCTCTCTGGAAACACCATATATTTT	CASSPKGDLSGNTIYF	.	TRBV6-1	TRBJ1-3	.
TGTGCCAGCAGCTTGGATATTGAGACCCAGTACTTC	CASSLDIETQYF	many	TRBV5-4	TRBJ2-5	.
TGCAGTGCTGTTAGCGGGGGGTTGAAGGCCCAGTACTTC	CSAVSGGLKAQYF	.	TRBV20-1	TRBJ2-5	TRBD2
TGTGCCACCCAAAGGGGCACAGATACGCAGTATTTT	CATQRGTDTQYF	many	TRBV27	TRBJ2-3	.
TGTGCCAGCAGCCTCGGACCCCGGGACTCCTCGGTAGCTTTCTTT	CASSLGPRDSSVAFF	many	TRBV14	TRBJ1-1	.
TGTGCCAGCAGTTTCCTACGAAATAGACCCAGGACAGATACGCAGTATTTT	CASSFLRNRPRTDTQYF	few	TRBV28	TRBJ2-3	.
TGTGCCAGCAGTTTAGGACAGGGGATGAACACTGAAGCTTTCTTT	CASSLGQGMNTEAFF	few	TRBV12-3/TRBV12-4	TRBJ1-1	TRBD1
TGTGCCCTCACATCAGGTCGCACCGGGGAGCTGTTTTTT	CALTSGRTGELFF	few	TRBV19	TRBJ2-2	.
TGCGCCAGCAGCGTGGACACGAGCTCTGGGGCCAACGTCCTGACTTTC	CASSVDTSSGANVLTF	many	TRBV5-1	TRBJ2-6	.
TGCAGTGCTAGTCACCCGGGACAGTTAAGCAATCAGCCCCAGCATTTT	CSASHPGQLSNQPQHF	few	TRBV20-1	TRBJ1-5	TRBD1
TGTGCCAGCACCCCTGGGGCTGGGAACACTGAAGCTCTCTTT	CASTPGAGNTEALF	.	TRBV28	TRBJ1-1	.
TGTGCCAGCAGCTTAGCTTACGCAAGCAATCAGCCCCAGCATTTT	CASSLAYASNQPQHF	once	TRBV7-2	TRBJ1-5	.
TGTGCCAGCAGTTCACGGCGACAGGTCCGTAACACCGGGGAGCTGTTTTTT	CASSSRRQVRNTGELFF	medium-sized	TRBV27	TRBJ2-2	.
TGCAGTGCTAGAGATCCACAAACTGAAGCTTTCTTT	CSARDPQTEAFF	many	TRBV20-1	TRBJ1-1	.